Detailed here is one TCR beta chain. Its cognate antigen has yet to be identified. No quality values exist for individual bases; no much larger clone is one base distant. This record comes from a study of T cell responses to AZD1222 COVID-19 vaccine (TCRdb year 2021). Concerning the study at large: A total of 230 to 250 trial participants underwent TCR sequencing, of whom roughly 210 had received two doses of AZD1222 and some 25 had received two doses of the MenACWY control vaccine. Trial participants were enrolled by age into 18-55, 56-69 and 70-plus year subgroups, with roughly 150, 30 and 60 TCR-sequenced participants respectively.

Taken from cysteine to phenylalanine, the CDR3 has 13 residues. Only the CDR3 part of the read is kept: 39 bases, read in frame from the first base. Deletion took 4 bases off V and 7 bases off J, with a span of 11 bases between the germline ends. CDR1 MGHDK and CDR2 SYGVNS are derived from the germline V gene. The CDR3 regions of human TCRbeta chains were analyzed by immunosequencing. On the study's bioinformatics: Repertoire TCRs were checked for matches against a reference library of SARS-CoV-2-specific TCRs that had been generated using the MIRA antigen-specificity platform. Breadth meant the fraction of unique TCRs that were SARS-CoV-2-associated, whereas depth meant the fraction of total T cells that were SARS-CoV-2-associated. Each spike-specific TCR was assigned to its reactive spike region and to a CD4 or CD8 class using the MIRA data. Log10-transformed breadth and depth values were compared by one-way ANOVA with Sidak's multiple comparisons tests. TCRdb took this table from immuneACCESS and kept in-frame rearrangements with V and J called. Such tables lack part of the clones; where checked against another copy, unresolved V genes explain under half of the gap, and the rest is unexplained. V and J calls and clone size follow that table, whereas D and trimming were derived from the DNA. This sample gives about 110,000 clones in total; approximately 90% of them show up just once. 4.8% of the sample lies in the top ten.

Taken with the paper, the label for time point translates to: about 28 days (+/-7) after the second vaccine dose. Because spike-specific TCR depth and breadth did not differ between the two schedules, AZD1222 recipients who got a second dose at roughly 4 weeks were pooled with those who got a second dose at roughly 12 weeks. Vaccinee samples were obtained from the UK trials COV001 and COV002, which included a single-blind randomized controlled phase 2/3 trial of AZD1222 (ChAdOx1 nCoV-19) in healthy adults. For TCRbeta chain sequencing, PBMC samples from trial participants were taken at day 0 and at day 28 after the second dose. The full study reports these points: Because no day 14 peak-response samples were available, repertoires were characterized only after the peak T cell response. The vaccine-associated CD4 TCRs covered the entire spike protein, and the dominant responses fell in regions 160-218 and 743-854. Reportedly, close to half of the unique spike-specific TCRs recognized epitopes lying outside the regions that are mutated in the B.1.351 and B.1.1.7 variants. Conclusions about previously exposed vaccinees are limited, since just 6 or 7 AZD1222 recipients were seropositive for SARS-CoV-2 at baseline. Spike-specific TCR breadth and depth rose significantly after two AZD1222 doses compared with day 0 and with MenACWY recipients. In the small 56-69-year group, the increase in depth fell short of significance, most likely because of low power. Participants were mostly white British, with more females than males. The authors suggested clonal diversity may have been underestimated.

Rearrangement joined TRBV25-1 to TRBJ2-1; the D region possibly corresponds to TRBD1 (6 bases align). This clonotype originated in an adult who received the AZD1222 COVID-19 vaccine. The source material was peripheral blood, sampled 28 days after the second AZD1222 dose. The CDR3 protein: CASSVRGSNEQFF. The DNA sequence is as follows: TGTGCCAGCAGTGTCAGGGGTAGTAATGAGCAGTTCTTC.